This T cell receptor beta chain is drawn from a study of blood T cells in healthy people across ages. The V segment lost 6 bases and the J segment 2 bases; nucleotides outside the gene matches: 9. The germline V gene has CDR1 DFQATT and CDR2 SNEGSKA (reference sequence). The CDR3 runs 15 residues. Then a second PCR, running about 7 to 11 cycles, was carried out with a sample-barcoded 5' primer and a J-beta primer mix. Each cDNA molecule was tagged by a template-switch adaptor that had 12 random nucleotides. One entry per CDR3 protein, called by TCRdb with MiXCR from the 5' RACE reads. The sample lists almost 550,000 distinct CDR3 sequences, less than 25% occurring once. These sequences were also reported in another study, on T cells of mothers and their children. From that paper: The donors comprised five or six children and their three healthy Caucasian mothers. All extracted RNA went into cDNA synthesis, about 1.4 ug per 15 ul.

The origin of this receptor is a boy aged 5-17 years in good health. Sequenced material: blood. This chain connects TRBV20-1 to TRBJ2-7; 11 positions match TRBD2. CDR3 sequence: CSATNLAGGAYEQYF. The DNA of the CDR3 is TGCAGTGCCACCAACCTAGCGGGAGGAGCCTACGAGCAGTACTTC.